Following are 13 T cell receptor beta chains from one sample sequenced in a study of T cell responses to AZD1222 COVID-19 vaccine. Profiled with immunoSEQ multiplex PCR; TCRdb holds only in-frame clones, not every one. The sample has about 68,000 clones, about 80% seen once. This sample comprised peripheral blood, obtained on day 0 of AZD1222 vaccination. The receptors were gathered from an adult in good health.

The J gene is TRBJ1-1, the V gene TRBV3-1 (or the pseudogene TRBV3-2); no firm D call. V lost 0 bases and J 0 bases, leaving 11 bases between the germline ends. This CDR3 contains 16 residues. Germline CDR1 reads LGHDT; CDR2 reads YNNKEL (reference sequence). The DNA for the CDR3 is TGTGCCAGCAGCCAAGAATACTGGACCCTGAACACTGAAGCTTTCTTT. Protein sequence: CASSQEYWTLNTEAFF.

The J gene is TRBJ2-1, the V gene TRBV9; 8 nucleotides line up with TRBD1. The CDR3 sequence is 16 residues long. Trimming cost V 0 bases and J 9 bases; bases outside gene matches: 11. Per the germline V gene, CDR1 is SGDLS and CDR2 is YYNGEE. The CDR3 DNA follows: TGTGCCAGCAGCGTAGCCCTACAGGGGGTTCTGGGTGAGCAGTTCTTC. Translated: CASSVALQGVLGEQFF.

The genes are TRBV2 and TRBJ2-5, with 12 bases lining up with TRBD1. Germline lookup yields CDR1 SNHLY and CDR2 FYNNEI. The CDR3 length is 16 residues. Unmatched junction bases numbered 7, after V lost 3 bases and J lost 5 bases. CDR3 DNA: TGTGCCAGCAGTGATCCTGGGACAGGGGGCTTCGAGACCCAGTACTTC. Translated, it gives CASSDPGTGGFETQYF.

V gene TRBV5-1 combines with J gene TRBJ1-5; TRBD1 might be the D (5 bases). From germline, CDR1 is SGHRS and CDR2 YFSETQ. The CDR3 covers 14 residues. Trimming removed 3 bases from V and 0 bases from J, with 7 bases in between. CDR3 region: CASSWGDSNQPQHF. CDR3 DNA sequence: TGCGCCAGCAGCTGGGGGGATAGCAATCAGCCCCAGCATTTT.

V usage is TRBV7-2 and J usage is TRBJ2-7; D gene ambiguous. The V end was cut by 1 base, the J end by 6 bases, with 7 bases between. Germline CDR1 is SGHTA and CDR2 is FQGNSA. CDR3 length equals 12 residues. CDR3 sequence (DNA): TGTGCCAGCAGCTTAGAAGTTTCCGAGCAGTACTTC. Its translation is CASSLEVSEQYF.

The chain combines TRBV29-1 with TRBJ1-1; D is uncertain. The germline V gene encodes CDR1 SQVTM and CDR2 ANQGSEA. Between the trimmed V and J ends, which lost 6 bases and 1 base, there was a span of 12 bases. This CDR3 has 13 amino acids. The CDR3: CSVLRISNTEAFF. The CDR3 DNA follows: TGCAGCGTGCTTAGGATCTCGAACACTGAAGCTTTCTTT.

This chain joins TRBV6-6 and TRBJ1-1; no clear D. The V end lost 4 bases, the J end lost 5 bases, and 11 bases lay between the germline ends. The CDR3 has 13 residues. Germline lookup yields CDR1 MNHNY and CDR2 SVGAGI (reference sequence). The CDR3 DNA reads as TGTGCCAGCAGTTCAGACACGGCGACTGAAGCTTTCTTT. Amino acid sequence: CASSSDTATEAFF.

The CDR3 is CASSSGTGIHQPQHF. The CDR3 nucleotides are TGTGCCAGCAGTTCCGGGACAGGGATTCATCAGCCCCAGCATTTT. The chain joins TRBV6-6 to TRBJ1-5; 9 bases align to TRBD1. This CDR3 is built from 15 residues. V dropped 4 bases and J dropped 5; count of bases not matched to a gene: 6. The germline gives CDR1 MNHNY, CDR2 SVGAGI (reference sequence).

The chain uses TRBV6-5 and TRBJ2-1; TRBD2 is a possible D gene (5 bases). The CDR3 is made up of 14 amino acids. Trimming shortened V by 2 bases and J by 6 bases, and 11 bases separated the two germline ends. CDR1 is MNHEY and CDR2 is SVGAGI in the germline V gene. The CDR3 region is CASSYPPGGNEQFF. The CDR3 DNA reads TGTGCCAGCAGTTACCCCCCAGGAGGCAATGAGCAGTTCTTC.

This chain links TRBV7-9 with TRBJ1-6; D uncertain. The CDR3 is 12 residues long. V gave up 4 bases and J gave up 6 bases, with 4 bases separating them. Germline CDR1 SEHNR, CDR2 FQNEAQ (reference sequence). CDR3 DNA: TGTGCCAGCAGCTACGTTAATTCACCCCTCCACTTT. It yields the protein CASSYVNSPLHF.

This clone was detected only once. The chain recombines TRBV11-1 with TRBJ2-1; 11 nucleotides match TRBD1. The CDR3 runs to 14 residues. CDR1 SGHAT and CDR2 FQDESV come from the germline V gene (reference sequence). V lost 5 bases to trimming and J lost 8 bases; unmatched junction nucleotides: 5. CDR3 protein: CASSGGQGAHEQFF. The CDR3 DNA is TGTGCCAGCAGCGGAGGACAGGGGGCACATGAGCAGTTCTTC.

V is TRBV7-8 and J is TRBJ2-5; D is unresolved. Between the trimmed V and J ends, which lost 2 bases and 3 bases, there was a span of 13 bases. Germline assignment: CDR1 SGHVS and CDR2 FQNEAQ. The CDR3 is 15 amino acids. CDR3 bases: TGTGCCAGCAGCTTATTAGGTGGAGTAAAAGAGACCCAGTACTTC. This codes for CASSLLGGVKETQYF.

The chain combines TRBV10-3 with TRBJ1-2, with 7 positions matching TRBD1. The CDR3 has 14 amino acids. The J segment lost 6 bases and the V segment lost 4 bases, leaving 8 bases of the junction unmatched. CDR1 ENHRY and CDR2 SYGVKD come from the germline V gene. The CDR3 coding sequence is TGTGCCATCAGTGTAGACGTGACAGGGCATGGCTACACCTTC. This gives the protein CAISVDVTGHGYTF.